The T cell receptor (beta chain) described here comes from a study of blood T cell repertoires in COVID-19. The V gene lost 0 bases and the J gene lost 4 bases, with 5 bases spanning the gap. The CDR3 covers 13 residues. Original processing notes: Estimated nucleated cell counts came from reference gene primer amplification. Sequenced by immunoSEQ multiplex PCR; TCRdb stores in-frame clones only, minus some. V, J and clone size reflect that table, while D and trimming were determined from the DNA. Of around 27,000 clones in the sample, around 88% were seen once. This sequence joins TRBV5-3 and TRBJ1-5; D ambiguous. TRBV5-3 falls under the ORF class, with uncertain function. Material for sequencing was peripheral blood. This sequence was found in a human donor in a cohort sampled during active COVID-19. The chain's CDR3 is CARSLGDNQPQHF. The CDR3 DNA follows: TGTGCCAGAAGCTTGGGAGATAATCAGCCCCAGCATTTT.